This T cell receptor beta chain came from a study of blood T cell repertoires in COVID-19. Study-level background: Samples taken during acute and convalescent COVID-19 were collected in the United States, Italy and Spain.

The assay was immunoSEQ multiplex PCR, and TCRdb's table has in-frame clones only and misses some. The repertoire consists of approximately 310,000 clones, with 89% occurring once and the leading ten covering approximately 5.2%. This clone was picked up one time. The germline V and J ends were trimmed by 4 bases and 4 bases, with 10 bases remaining between them. This CDR3 has 14 amino acids. Germline CDR1 and CDR2: MNHEY and SMNVEV (reference sequence). The clonotype was recovered from a man aged 55 to 70 who had recovered from COVID-19. The chain recombines TRBV27 with TRBJ2-2, with TRBD2 as a possible D gene (5 bases). Sequencing was performed on PBMCs or T cells enriched from blood (not recorded which). The CDR3 is CASSSRLTTGELFF. CDR3 bases: TGTGCCAGCAGTTCCAGACTAACCACCGGGGAGCTGTTTTTT.